What follows are 12 T cell receptor beta chains derived from one specimen sequenced in a study of vaccination and CD4 T cells after COVID-19. These TCRs' antigens remain unknown. The treatment was: roughly ten-day PBMC culture with coronavirus spike peptide pools or control peptides (ViraFEST assay). The Oncomine TCR Beta short-read assay was applied to DNA of cultured CD4+ T cells. TCRdb processed the PCR reads anew with MiXCR; each CDR3 protein has one entry. Of 20,000 to 30,000 distinct CDR3 sequences listed, approximately 37% were seen once; the top ten hold about a tenth. Sequencing used CD4+ T cells from blood, cultured in vitro. These receptors were obtained from a human donor who had recovered from COVID-19.

The table lists this clonotype with a few counts. The chain is built from TRBV2 and TRBJ2-7, with D possibly being TRBD1 (6 bases). This CDR3 region has 14 residues. CDR1 is SNHLY, CDR2 FYNNEI, per germline. V dropped 7 bases and J dropped 0 bases, with 13 bases sitting between them. The CDR3 reads CASIWTAYSYEQYF. As DNA, the CDR3 is TGTGCCAGCATATGGACAGCGTACTCCTACGAGCAGTACTTC.

The rearrangement uses TRBV6-2 or TRBV6-3 and TRBJ2-1, with 7 nucleotides matching TRBD2. V lost 3 bases, J lost 0 bases, and 14 bases stayed unmatched. CDR1 is MNHEY, CDR2 SVGEGT, per germline. This CDR3 is 19 amino acids long. In nucleotides, the CDR3 is TGTGCCAGCAGTTATCGTAAGACTAGCCCTCAAGCCTCCTACAATGAGCAGTTCTTC. Its protein is CASSYRKTSPQASYNEQFF.

The rearrangement links TRBV19 to TRBJ1-2, with TRBD1 matching 9 bases. Germline CDR1 and CDR2: LNHDA and SQIVND (reference sequence). The V gene end was trimmed by 6 bases and the J gene end by 6 bases; junction bases not matched to a gene: 2. The CDR3 spans 12 residues. CDR3 in DNA: TGTGCCAGTAGCCGGACAGGGGATGGCTACACCTTC. Its translation is CASSRTGDGYTF.

This clonotype was observed a handful of times. The chain joins TRBV21-1 to TRBJ1-1. TRBV21-1 constitutes a pseudogene. The CDR3 totals 11 residues. DNA of the CDR3: TGTGCCAGCAGCAAACACATTGAAGCTTTCTTT. Translating gives CASSKHIEAFF.

The genes are TRBV20-1 and TRBJ2-7; no clear D gene. The germline V gene encodes CDR1 DFQATT and CDR2 SNEGSKA (reference sequence). The CDR3 totals 14 residues. V lost 6 bases and J lost 3, with 18 bases in between. The chain's CDR3 is CSAPSQHSDYEQYF. The CDR3 nucleotides read TGCAGTGCCCCATCCCAACACTCGGACTACGAGCAGTACTTC.

This clonotype turned up a few times. The chain recombines TRBV6-5 with TRBJ2-7; D not resolved. Germline loops: CDR1 MNHEY, CDR2 SVGAGI. Trimming removed 4 bases at V and 0 bases at J, with 13 bases between. There are 15 residues in the CDR3. Here the CDR3 reads CASSFGLPNSYEQYF. Written as DNA, the CDR3 is TGTGCCAGCAGTTTTGGGCTACCCAACTCCTACGAGCAGTACTTC.

The chain combines TRBV4-1 with TRBJ2-1; TRBD1 matches at 8 bases. Germline loops: CDR1 MGHRA, CDR2 YSYEKL. CDR3 length equals 15 residues. V lost 4 bases, J lost 8 bases, and 10 bases stayed unmatched. CDR3 residues: CASSPGPGRGHEQFF. CDR3 coding DNA: TGCGCCAGCAGCCCAGGGCCTGGCAGGGGGCATGAGCAGTTCTTC.

The chain employs TRBV5-1 and TRBJ2-2; D uncertain. The V and J ends lost 3 bases and 6 bases respectively, with 9 bases between them. This CDR3 is 13 amino acids long. Germline loops: CDR1 SGHRS, CDR2 YFSETQ. The CDR3 nucleotides read TGCGCCAGCAGCTCGACTGACTCCGGGGAGCTGTTTTTT. This encodes CASSSTDSGELFF.

This chain connects TRBV3-1 to TRBJ1-5; no reliable D call. Trimming cost V 0 bases and J 6 bases, with 6 bases left between them. Looked up from germline, CDR1 is LGHDT and CDR2 is YNNKEL (reference sequence). The CDR3 sequence is 13 residues long. The CDR3 DNA reads as TGTGCCAGCAGCCAAGATTTTGGTCAGCCCCAGCATTTT. Amino acids: CASSQDFGQPQHF.

The V call is TRBV5-1, the J call TRBJ1-1; D gene uncertain. CDR3 length: 15 residues. Germline loops: CDR1 SGHRS, CDR2 YFSETQ. V lost 0 bases to trimming and J lost 5 bases, with 14 bases between them. Here the CDR3 reads CASSLGSLLGTEAFF. The CDR3, as DNA: TGCGCCAGCAGCTTGGGTAGTCTACTCGGGACTGAAGCTTTCTTT.

The genes are TRBV28 and TRBJ2-4; 8 bases are a match to TRBD1. Germline V gene lookup returns CDR1 MDHEN and CDR2 SYDVKM. The CDR3 has 13 residues. Germline trimming cut 4 bases from V and 8 bases from J; bases unmatched to any gene: 4. CDR3 residues: CASSWQGADIQYF. The CDR3 bases are TGTGCCAGCAGTTGGCAGGGGGCAGACATTCAGTACTTC.

This clonotype appeared a few times. CDR3 in amino acids: CASGQGAGVLYEQYF. The CDR3 region has the DNA TGTGCCAGCGGCCAGGGAGCGGGGGTTCTCTACGAGCAGTACTTC. This chain uses TRBV6-1 with TRBJ2-7; 8 bases align to TRBD2. This CDR3 has 15 residues. The germline gives CDR1 MNHNS, CDR2 SASEGT. J was trimmed by 3 bases and V by 8 bases; bases with no gene match: 12.